This note documents a single T cell receptor (beta chain) sequence. What it binds is not known. These data originate in a study of cytomegalovirus exposure and HLA in healthy donors. General study results and limits: The authors later found most CMV-associated TCR beta chains appeared HLA-restricted.

The PCR was carried out with 60 Vbeta primers and 13 Jbeta primers. Generated by immunoSEQ multiplex PCR, the TCRdb table keeps only in-frame clones and is missing some. This repertoire includes approximately 50,000 clones. This CDR3 is 18 amino acids long. In germline, CDR1 is SGDLS, CDR2 YYNGEE. With V trimmed by 2 bases and J by 0 bases, 11 bases remained unmatched. Specimen: PBMCs. The sequence was obtained from a male donor in good health and CMV-seronegative. The chain joins TRBV9 to TRBJ1-1; 9 bases fit TRBD1. CDR3 in amino acids: CASSVSRDRDQLNTEAFF. The CDR3 DNA is TGTGCCAGCAGCGTGTCCCGGGACAGGGACCAGTTGAACACTGAAGCTTTCTTT.